This T cell receptor beta chain was sequenced during a study of blood T cell repertoires in COVID-19. The overall study: Sites in the United States, Italy and Spain provided acute and convalescent COVID-19 samples. T cells, B-cell-depleted T cells, or PBMCs provided the cDNA or gDNA that served as material.

Deletions cut 5 bases from V and 6 bases from J, with 10 bases between. Germline V gene sequence: CDR1 MNHEY, CDR2 SMNVEV (reference sequence). The CDR3 loop spans 12 amino acids. Original data processing: Amplification of reference gene primers provided the estimated nucleated cell counts. The data were produced by immunoSEQ multiplex PCR, yet TCRdb's version contains in-frame clones alone and is incomplete. V and J calls plus clone size are reproduced from that table; the DNA served to infer D and trimming. Here the sample spans nearly 60,000 clones, more than 75% being singletons. V is TRBV27 and J is TRBJ1-1; TRBD1 might be the D (6 bases). The sample consisted of peripheral blood. This receptor was taken from a man aged 40-55 years with active COVID-19. CDR3 amino acids: CASSARTAEAFF. The CDR3 DNA is TGTGCCAGCAGTGCTCGGACAGCTGAAGCTTTCTTT.